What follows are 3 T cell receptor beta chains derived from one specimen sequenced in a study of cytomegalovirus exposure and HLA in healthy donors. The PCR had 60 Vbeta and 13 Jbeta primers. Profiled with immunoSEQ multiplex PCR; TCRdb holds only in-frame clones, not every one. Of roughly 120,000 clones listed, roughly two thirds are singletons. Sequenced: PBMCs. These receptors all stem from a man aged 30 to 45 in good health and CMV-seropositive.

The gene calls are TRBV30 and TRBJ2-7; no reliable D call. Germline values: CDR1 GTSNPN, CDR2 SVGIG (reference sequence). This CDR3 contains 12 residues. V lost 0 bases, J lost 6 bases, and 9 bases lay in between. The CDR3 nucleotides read TGTGCCTGGAGTGTACACCTCGTCGAGCAGTACTTC. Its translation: CAWSVHLVEQYF.

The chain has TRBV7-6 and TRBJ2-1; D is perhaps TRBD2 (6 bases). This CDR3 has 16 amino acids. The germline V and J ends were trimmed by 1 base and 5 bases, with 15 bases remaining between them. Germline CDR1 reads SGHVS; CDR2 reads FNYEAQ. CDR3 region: CASSLDFGGIDNEQFF. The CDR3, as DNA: TGTGCCAGCAGCTTAGACTTCGGCGGGATCGACAATGAGCAGTTCTTC.

The CDR3 DNA sequence: TGCGCCAGCAGCCAATTCGGGTCGCAGTTCTTC. Protein product: CASSQFGSQFF. The rearrangement links TRBV4-3 to TRBJ2-1, with no clear D. CDR3 size: 11 residues. V dropped 2 bases and J dropped 12 bases, with 8 bases sitting between them. In germline, CDR1 is LGHNA, CDR2 YSLEER.